This TCR beta chain was profiled in a study of cytomegalovirus exposure and HLA in healthy donors. Worth noting for this clone: Its cognate antigen is unknown.

CDR3 length: 13 residues. V lost 6 bases and J lost 3, with 12 bases in between. Germline CDR1 reads SGDLS; CDR2 reads YYNGEE. Assay used: immunoSEQ multiplex PCR; TCRdb lists only in-frame clones, some missing. Of 150,000 to 200,000 clones detected, around 85% appear once; the ten largest clones hold 16%. The study, taken as a whole, reports: CMV antigen specificity was confirmed in vitro for three CMV-associated chains. In the 120 or so validation repertoires, 94% of cluster scores exceeded 0, per a later analysis.

The sequenced sample was PBMCs. This chain uses TRBV9 with TRBJ1-2; no reliable D call. This clonotype was sampled from a man younger than 35 in good health and CMV-seropositive. The CDR3 coding sequence is TGTGCCAGCACCAATCCCGGAGACTATGGCTACACCTTC. Translation gives CASTNPGDYGYTF. Full variable domain (outside the CDR3, taken from reference TRBV9 and TRBJ1-2): DSGVTQTPKHLITATGQRVTLRCSPRSGDLSVYWYQQSLDQGLQFLIQYYNGEERAKGNILERFSAQQFPDLHSELNLSSLELGDSALYFCASTNPGDYGYTFGSGTRLTVV.